This entry lists 30 T cell receptor beta chains sequenced from one sample in a study of cytomegalovirus exposure and HLA in healthy donors. The PCR made use of 60 Vbeta and 13 Jbeta primers. TCRdb's table, derived via immunoSEQ multiplex PCR, lists solely in-frame clones and lacks some. The profile shows some 110,000 clones, over 70% of them singletons. Sequenced input: PBMCs. These receptors came from a woman between 50 and 59 years old in good health and CMV-seropositive.

The chain recombines TRBV4-1 with TRBJ1-2; D gene uncertain. This CDR3 spans 15 amino acids. V lost 0 bases and J 2 bases, leaving 10 bases between the germline ends. CDR1 and CDR2 from the germline V gene are MGHRA and YSYEKL. CDR3 in amino acids: CASSQDQAGNYGYTF. The CDR3 region has the DNA TGCGCCAGCAGCCAAGATCAGGCGGGGAACTATGGCTACACCTTC.

The chain's CDR3 is CAWSDPRTPSMGYEQYF. The CDR3 nucleotides are TGTGCCTGGAGTGATCCTCGGACACCGTCGATGGGTTACGAGCAGTACTTC. This chain connects TRBV30 to TRBJ2-7, with a possible D match to TRBD1 (5 bases). This CDR3 contains 17 residues. Deletions cut 1 base from V and 4 bases from J, with 23 bases between. Germline-derived CDR1 and CDR2 are GTSNPN and SVGIG (reference sequence).

This clone appeared a few times. This chain joins TRBV19 and TRBJ2-7; 7 nucleotides match TRBD1. The CDR3 contains 13 residues. Germline CDR1 LNHDA, CDR2 SQIVND (reference sequence). Germline trimming cut 6 bases from V and 5 bases from J; bases unmatched to any gene: 7. CDR3 sequence reads: CASSYYDRDEQYF. The CDR3 coding sequence is TGTGCCAGTAGCTACTACGACAGGGACGAGCAGTACTTC.

The chain uses TRBV5-1 and TRBJ1-2; 10 nucleotides match TRBD1. Germline values: CDR1 SGHRS, CDR2 YFSETQ. V was clipped by 4 bases and J by 8 bases; unmatched bases: 5. This CDR3 region has 13 residues. CDR3 loop: CASSEWTGGGYTF. CDR3 in DNA: TGCGCCAGCAGCGAGTGGACAGGGGGAGGCTACACCTTC.

This clone has a handful of counts. The chain joins TRBV11-3 to TRBJ1-1, with TRBD1 matching 9 bases. The length of the CDR3 is 14 residues. V shed 7 bases and J 1 base; nucleotides not matched to a gene: 4. The V gene's germline CDR1 is SGHNT and CDR2 YENEEA. CDR3 residues: CASTGQGKNTEAFF. In nucleotides, the CDR3 is TGTGCCAGCACGGGACAGGGTAAGAACACTGAAGCTTTCTTT.

This clone was picked up a small number of times. CDR3: CASSLESGGGETQYF. The CDR3 nucleotides are TGCGCCAGCAGCTTGGAGAGCGGGGGGGGAGAGACCCAGTACTTC. The V call is TRBV5-1, the J call TRBJ2-5, with 10 bases identical to TRBD2. This CDR3 comprises 15 residues. V trimming: 0 bases; J trimming: 4 bases; junction bases outside the gene matches: 3. Germline CDR1 SGHRS, CDR2 YFSETQ.

This clone was counted a single time. V is TRBV2 and J is TRBJ1-2; TRBD1 is a possible D gene (5 bases). CDR3 length equals 11 residues. Germline V gene lookup returns CDR1 SNHLY and CDR2 FYNNEI. The V gene lost 4 bases and the J gene lost 6 bases, with 6 bases spanning the gap. CDR3 nucleotides: TGTGCCAGCAGTGCCAGGGATGGCTACACCTTC. Translating it yields CASSARDGYTF.

As regards this clone: The same CDR3 also results from other DNA sequences found in this sample. This chain connects TRBV10-3 to TRBJ2-7, with 7 bases fitting TRBD2. The V gene end was trimmed by 0 bases and the J gene end by 2 bases; junction bases not matched to a gene: 4. This CDR3 is built from 15 residues. CDR1 and CDR2 (germline): ENHRY, SYGVKD. This CDR3 is CAISESVAGAYEQYF. CDR3 DNA sequence: TGTGCCATCAGTGAGTCAGTTGCGGGGGCCTACGAGCAGTACTTC.

The chain joins TRBV12-5 to TRBJ2-1, with TRBD1 matching 7 bases. Per the germline V gene, CDR1 is LGHNT and CDR2 is FRNRAP. The CDR3 covers 16 residues. V gave up 4 bases and J gave up 3 bases; unmatched junction bases: 9. The CDR3 nucleotides are TGTGCTAGTGGTTCCACAGGGGTCCCCTTCTACAATGAGCAGTTCTTC. Translated, it gives CASGSTGVPFYNEQFF.

This clone has only one observation. The chain uses TRBV5-1 and TRBJ2-5; 7 nucleotides align to TRBD1. V lost 4 bases, J lost 1 base, and 4 bases stayed unmatched. Germline CDR1 reads SGHRS; CDR2 reads YFSETQ. CDR3 length: 14 amino acids. This chain's CDR3 is CASSPTGPQETQYF. CDR3 in DNA: TGCGCCAGCAGCCCGACAGGGCCCCAAGAGACCCAGTACTTC.

The chain recombines TRBV10-3 with TRBJ2-3; 7 bases align to TRBD1. CDR3 size: 15 residues. V lost 6 bases, J lost 0 bases, and 6 bases stayed unmatched. The germline V gene has CDR1 ENHRY and CDR2 SYGVKD. This CDR3 reads CAISDRETSTDTQYF. CDR3 coding DNA: TGTGCCATCAGCGACAGGGAGACCAGCACAGATACGCAGTATTTT.

The chain couples TRBV6-5 to TRBJ1-1; possibly TRBD1 for D (6 bases). Germline loops: CDR1 MNHEY, CDR2 SVGAGI. Trimming took 7 bases from V and 1 from J, leaving 16 bases between them. There are 15 residues in the CDR3. The CDR3 DNA sequence: TGTGCCAGCACCGGAGGGGGGGGCAGGAACACTGAAGCTTTCTTT. Translating it yields CASTGGGGRNTEAFF.

The chain recombines TRBV7-9 with TRBJ2-7; 7 bases fit TRBD1. CDR3 length: 13 amino acids. J lost 3 bases, V lost 7 bases, and 6 bases had no gene match. CDR1 SEHNR and CDR2 FQNEAQ come from the germline V gene (reference sequence). The DNA for the CDR3 is TGTGCCAGCACCATGGGACAGAGCTACGAGCAGTACTTC. Its protein is CASTMGQSYEQYF.

This clone was picked up a small number of times. The chain combines TRBV5-1 with TRBJ1-1; weak D call: TRBD1 (5 bases). This CDR3 has 14 amino acids. Germline V lookup: CDR1 SGHRS, CDR2 YFSETQ. Trimming stripped 3 bases from V and 1 base from J, with 10 bases between. The CDR3 spells CASSYGGRNTEAFF. The CDR3 region has the DNA TGCGCCAGCAGCTACGGGGGACGGAACACTGAAGCTTTCTTT.

The rearrangement uses TRBV6-5 and TRBJ1-1; TRBD1 matches at 7 bases. The junction had 4 bases not matched to a gene; V was cut back by 2 bases and J by 4 bases. The length of the CDR3 is 14 residues. Germline loops: CDR1 MNHEY, CDR2 SVGAGI. In DNA form, the CDR3 reads TGTGCCAGCAGTTACGGGCCAGGGGGCACTGAAGCTTTCTTT. Its translation: CASSYGPGGTEAFF.

V gene TRBV5-1 combines with J gene TRBJ1-3; D perhaps matches TRBD1 (6 bases). Germline values: CDR1 SGHRS, CDR2 YFSETQ. The V gene lost 4 bases and the J gene lost 2 bases, with 10 bases spanning the gap. The CDR3 consists of 14 residues. The DNA of the CDR3 is TGCGCCAGCAGCGTAACAGGGACTGGAAACACCATATATTTT. Translated: CASSVTGTGNTIYF.

This chain connects TRBV29-1 to TRBJ2-7, with TRBD1 identical over 8 bases. The ends lost 6 bases at V and 7 bases at J; junction bases unmatched: 8. The CDR3 has 12 residues. From germline, CDR1 is SQVTM and CDR2 ANQGSEA. CDR3 in DNA: TGCAGCGTCGCCGGGACAGGTTCTGAGCAGTACTTC. It translates to CSVAGTGSEQYF.

This rearrangement joins TRBV7-2 to TRBJ1-1; D is possibly TRBD1 (5 bases). This CDR3 has 11 residues. Germline V gene sequence: CDR1 SGHTA, CDR2 FQGNSA. Trimming shortened V by 5 bases and J by 8 bases, and 9 bases separated the two germline ends. The CDR3 region has the DNA TGTGCCAGCAGCCTATACAGGGAAGCTTTCTTT. The encoded protein is CASSLYREAFF.

This chain uses TRBV20-1 with TRBJ2-3; D perhaps matches TRBD2 (5 bases). Deletions cut 6 bases from V and 5 bases from J, with 9 bases between. This CDR3 has 11 amino acids. Per germline, CDR1 DFQATT and CDR2 SNEGSKA (reference sequence). The CDR3 is CSAAAGDTQYF. The CDR3 DNA reads TGCAGTGCCGCCGCGGGAGATACGCAGTATTTT.

The chain recombines TRBV4-2 with TRBJ1-3, with 7 bases fitting TRBD1. The length of the CDR3 is 17 residues. Germline loops: CDR1 LGHNA, CDR2 YNFKEQ. V shed 4 bases and J 0 bases; nucleotides not matched to a gene: 9. CDR3 coding DNA: TGTGCCAGCAGCCTCGACAGGGTGTTAAGCTCTGGAAACACCATATATTTT. This encodes CASSLDRVLSSGNTIYF.

This CDR3 is CASSESRSAEKLFF. For the CDR3, the DNA is TGTGCCAGCAGTGAATCTCGGAGTGCTGAAAAACTGTTTTTT. The chain uses TRBV6-1 and TRBJ1-4; D unresolved. CDR1 is MNHNS, CDR2 SASEGT, per germline. The CDR3 is 14 amino acids. V was clipped by 2 bases and J by 7 bases, with 11 bases between them.

This clone has more than one count but fewer than ten. The V gene is TRBV5-1, the J gene TRBJ2-1; perhaps TRBD2 as D (5 bases). Germline V gene data show CDR1 as SGHRS and CDR2 as YFSETQ. V lost 10 bases, J lost 0 bases, and 14 bases lay in between. The CDR3 loop spans 14 amino acids. The CDR3 nucleotides read TGCGCCTCAAACACTGGGAGCTCCTACAATGAGCAGTTCTTC. It translates to CASNTGSSYNEQFF.

This clone has just one count. V and J are TRBV4-3 and TRBJ1-1, with D hard to call. From germline, CDR1 is LGHNA and CDR2 YSLEER. The CDR3 consists of 14 residues. Trimming cost V 0 bases and J 11 bases, with 16 bases left between them. The CDR3 sequence is CASSQDPSSLSAFF. Written as DNA, the CDR3 is TGCGCCAGCAGCCAAGACCCCTCGAGCCTGAGTGCTTTCTTT.

The chain combines TRBV14 with TRBJ2-3; 7 positions match TRBD2. CDR3 length: 13 amino acids. Unmatched junction bases numbered 9, after V lost 1 base and J lost 14 bases. In germline, CDR1 is SGHDN, CDR2 FVKESK. The CDR3 reads CASSQGGGLISYF. CDR3 bases: TGTGCCAGCAGCCAAGGGGGGGGACTCATCTCGTATTTT.

The genes are TRBV19 and TRBJ1-5; D call uncertain. The CDR3 totals 14 residues. V lost 4 bases, J lost 11 bases, and 18 bases lay in between. Looked up from germline, CDR1 is LNHDA and CDR2 is SQIVND (reference sequence). The DNA for the CDR3 is TGTGCCAGTAGTACTTCACTCCGGGAGACGACCCAGCATTTT. Amino acid sequence: CASSTSLRETTQHF.

In its sample, this clone was seen a few times. The chain links TRBV14 to TRBJ2-3, with 9 bases matching TRBD2. CDR3 length: 14 amino acids. The V gene end was trimmed by 1 base and the J gene end by 6 bases; junction bases not matched to a gene: 2. Germline CDR1 reads SGHDN; CDR2 reads FVKESK. The CDR3 loop is CASSQVAGGDTQYF. CDR3 bases: TGTGCCAGCAGCCAAGTTGCGGGGGGGGATACGCAGTATTTT.

The chain employs TRBV7-2 and TRBJ2-1; 9 nucleotides match TRBD1. From germline, CDR1 is SGHTA and CDR2 FQGNSA. V dropped 5 bases and J dropped 9; count of bases not matched to a gene: 8. CDR3 size: 14 residues. In DNA, the CDR3 is TGTGCCAGCAGCCTGGGACAGGGAATCTCTGAGCAGTTCTTC. Its protein product is CASSLGQGISEQFF.

The chain uses TRBV5-4 and TRBJ1-1, with 7 nucleotides matching TRBD1. The ends lost 4 bases at V and 5 bases at J; junction bases unmatched: 11. Germline V gives CDR1 SGHNT, CDR2 YYREEE (reference sequence). The CDR3 runs 15 residues. The CDR3 DNA sequence: TGTGCCAGCAGCACCCAGGGGGTAGTAAAGACTGAAGCTTTCTTT. The encoded protein is CASSTQGVVKTEAFF. Using reference TRBV5-4 and TRBJ1-1 for the parts outside the CDR3, the full variable domain is ETGVTQSPTHLIKTRGQQVTLRCSSQSGHNTVSWYQQALGQGPQFIFQYYREEENGRGNFPPRFSGLQFPNYSSELNVNALELDDSALYLCASSTQGVVKTEAFFGQGTRLTVV.

The count of this clone is one. The V gene is TRBV10-3, the J gene TRBJ1-2; weak D call: TRBD1 (6 bases). Germline V lookup: CDR1 ENHRY, CDR2 SYGVKD. V was shortened by 10 bases and J by 2 bases, with 32 bases between the two germline ends. The CDR3 loop spans 19 amino acids. The DNA of the CDR3 is TGTGCCACTCTAATCAAGGGACAACCTGACCGGACCACGAACTATGGCTACACCTTC. As protein: CATLIKGQPDRTTNYGYTF.

This clone appeared a few times. The V call is TRBV18, the J call TRBJ2-2; 8 bases match TRBD1. The V gene's germline CDR1 is KGHSH and CDR2 LQKENI. The CDR3 spans 14 residues. The ends lost 8 bases at V and 1 base at J; junction bases unmatched: 3. CDR3 amino acids: CASRGTGNTGELFF. DNA of the CDR3: TGTGCCAGCCGCGGGACAGGGAACACCGGGGAGCTGTTTTTT. The whole variable domain, remainder taken from reference TRBV18 and TRBJ2-2, is NAGVMQNPRHLVRRRGQEARLRCSPMKGHSHVYWYRQLPEEGLKFMVYLQKENIIDESGMPKERFSAEFPKEGPSILRIQQVVRGDSAAYFCASRGTGNTGELFFGEGSRLTVL.